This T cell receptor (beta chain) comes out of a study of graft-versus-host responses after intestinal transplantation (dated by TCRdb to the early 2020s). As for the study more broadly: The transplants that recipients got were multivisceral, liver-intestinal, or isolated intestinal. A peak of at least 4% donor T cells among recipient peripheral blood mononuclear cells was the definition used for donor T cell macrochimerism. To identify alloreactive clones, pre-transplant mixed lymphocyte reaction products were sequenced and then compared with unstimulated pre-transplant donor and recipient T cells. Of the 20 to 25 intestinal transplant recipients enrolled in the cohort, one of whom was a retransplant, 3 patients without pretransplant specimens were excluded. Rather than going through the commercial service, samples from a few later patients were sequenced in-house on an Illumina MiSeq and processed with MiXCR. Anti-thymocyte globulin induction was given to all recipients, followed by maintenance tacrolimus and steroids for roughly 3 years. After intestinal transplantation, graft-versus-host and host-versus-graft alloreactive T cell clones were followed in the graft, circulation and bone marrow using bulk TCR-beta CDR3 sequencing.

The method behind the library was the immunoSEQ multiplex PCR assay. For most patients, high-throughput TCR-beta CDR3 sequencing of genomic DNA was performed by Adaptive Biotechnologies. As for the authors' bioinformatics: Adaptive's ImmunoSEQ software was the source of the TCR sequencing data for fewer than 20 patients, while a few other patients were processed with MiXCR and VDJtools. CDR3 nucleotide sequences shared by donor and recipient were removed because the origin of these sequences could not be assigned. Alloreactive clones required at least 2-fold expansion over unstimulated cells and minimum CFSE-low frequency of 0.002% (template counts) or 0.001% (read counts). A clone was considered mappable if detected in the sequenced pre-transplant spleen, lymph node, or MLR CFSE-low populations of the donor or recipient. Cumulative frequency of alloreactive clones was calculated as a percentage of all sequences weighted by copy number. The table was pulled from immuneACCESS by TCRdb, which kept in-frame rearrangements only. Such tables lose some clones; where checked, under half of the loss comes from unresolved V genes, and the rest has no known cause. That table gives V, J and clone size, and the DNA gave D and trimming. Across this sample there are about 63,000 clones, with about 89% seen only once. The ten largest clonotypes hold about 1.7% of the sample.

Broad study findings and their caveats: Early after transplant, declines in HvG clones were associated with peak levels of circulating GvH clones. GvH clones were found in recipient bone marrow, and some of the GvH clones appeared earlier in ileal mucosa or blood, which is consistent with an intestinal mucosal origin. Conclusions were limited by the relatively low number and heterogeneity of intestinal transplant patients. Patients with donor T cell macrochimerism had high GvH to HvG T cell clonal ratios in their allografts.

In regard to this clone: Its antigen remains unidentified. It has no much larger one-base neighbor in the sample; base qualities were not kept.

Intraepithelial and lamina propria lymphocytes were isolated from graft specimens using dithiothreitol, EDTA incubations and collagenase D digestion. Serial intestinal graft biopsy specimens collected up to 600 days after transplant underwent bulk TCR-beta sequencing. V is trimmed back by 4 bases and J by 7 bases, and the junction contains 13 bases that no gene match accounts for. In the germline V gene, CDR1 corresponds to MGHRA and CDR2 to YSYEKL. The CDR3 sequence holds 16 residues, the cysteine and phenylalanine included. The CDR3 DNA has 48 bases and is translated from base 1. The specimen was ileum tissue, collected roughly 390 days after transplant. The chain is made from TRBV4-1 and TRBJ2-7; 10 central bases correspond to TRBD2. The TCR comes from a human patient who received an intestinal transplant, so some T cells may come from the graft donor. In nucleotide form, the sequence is TGCGCCAGCAGCCCTATAGCAGCGGGAGGGCCTGGAGAGCAGTACTTC. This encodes CASSPIAAGGPGEQYF.